A selection of T cell receptor beta chains follows, all from one sample in a study of T cells in Graves' hyperthyroidism and ophthalmopathy. TCRdb reanalysed the multiplex PCR reads using MiXCR and keeps one entry per CDR3 protein. Altogether around 440,000 distinct CDR3 sequences are present, about a sixth being singletons, with the ten largest covering over 7.5%. What was sequenced was blood. These receptors all stem from a woman aged 18-29 years with Graves' hyperthyroidism. The CDR3 runs from the conserved cysteine through the conserved F or W. The order of the fields is clone size, V gene, J gene, D gene, CDR3 DNA, CDR3 protein. D genes are given only for firm matches. The size entry is marked missing in some rows and otherwise reads once, few, many or a size class.

abundance: -
v_gene: TRBV6-1
j_gene: TRBJ1-2
d_gene: -
CDR3nt: TGTGCCAGCAGTGAGGAGGGACGCCTTTCTGGCTACACCTTC
CDR3aa: CASSEEGRLSGYTF

abundance: many
v_gene: TRBV4-1
j_gene: TRBJ1-5
d_gene: -
CDR3nt: TGCGCCAGCAGCCAAGCAGGGACAATTAATCAGCCCCAGCATTTT
CDR3aa: CASSQAGTINQPQHF

abundance: -
v_gene: TRBV3-1
j_gene: TRBJ1-2
d_gene: TRBD1
CDR3nt: TGTGCCAGCAGCCAAAATTCCGGGACAGGTGGAAAAGGCTACACCTTC
CDR3aa: CASSQNSGTGGKGYTF

abundance: few
v_gene: TRBV10-1
j_gene: TRBJ2-1
d_gene: TRBD2
CDR3nt: TGCGCCAGCAGTGAGTCGTCTAGCGGGAGGAAGCAGTTCTTC
CDR3aa: CASSESSSGRKQFF

abundance: -
v_gene: TRBV3-1
j_gene: TRBJ2-1
d_gene: TRBD2
CDR3nt: TGTGCCAGCAGCCAACCCGGGACTAGCGGGGGGGCCCTCTCCTACAATGAGCAGTTCTTC
CDR3aa: CASSQPGTSGGALSYNEQFF

abundance: few
v_gene: TRBV5-4
j_gene: TRBJ2-7
d_gene: TRBD1
CDR3nt: TGTGCCAGCAGCTTGAATGACAGGGGCCACGAGCAGTACTTC
CDR3aa: CASSLNDRGHEQYF

abundance: -
v_gene: TRBV5-1
j_gene: TRBJ2-2
d_gene: -
CDR3nt: TGCGCCAGCGGCTCGGGACAAAACACCGGGGAGCTGTTTTTT
CDR3aa: CASGSGQNTGELFF

abundance: -
v_gene: TRBV28
j_gene: TRBJ2-1
d_gene: -
CDR3nt: TGTGCCAGCAGTTTAGCCGGACGGGCGGGTGAGCAGTTCTTC
CDR3aa: CASSLAGRAGEQFF

abundance: many
v_gene: TRBV6-1
j_gene: TRBJ1-1
d_gene: TRBD1
CDR3nt: TGTGCCAGCAGTCGTACCCGGGACAGCCTGAACACTGAAGCTTTCTTT
CDR3aa: CASSRTRDSLNTEAFF

abundance: -
v_gene: TRBV6-1
j_gene: TRBJ2-1
d_gene: TRBD2
CDR3nt: TGTGCCAGCACCAGAAACCTCCCTAGCGGTACTAGCGGGAGGGTTGCTAACTACAATGAGCAGTTCTTC
CDR3aa: CASTRNLPSGTSGRVANYNEQFF

abundance: few
v_gene: TRBV19
j_gene: TRBJ2-2
d_gene: TRBD2
CDR3nt: TGTGCCAGTACTACGACTAGCGGGAGGGCGGGCACCGGGGAGCTGTTTTTT
CDR3aa: CASTTTSGRAGTGELFF

abundance: many
v_gene: TRBV11-2
j_gene: TRBJ2-3
d_gene: -
CDR3nt: TGTGCCAGCAGCTTCGCGCATCTAGCGAGCGGCGGAAATACGCAGTATTTT
CDR3aa: CASSFAHLASGGNTQYF

abundance: few
v_gene: TRBV20-1
j_gene: TRBJ2-2
d_gene: -
CDR3nt: TGCAGTGCTAGAGATGAGCAGGGTGCGTTTTTT
CDR3aa: CSARDEQGAFF

abundance: many
v_gene: TRBV3-1
j_gene: TRBJ1-2
d_gene: -
CDR3nt: TGTGCCAGCAGCCAAGAGGGAGCTAACTATGGCTACACCTTC
CDR3aa: CASSQEGANYGYTF

abundance: -
v_gene: TRBV6-5
j_gene: TRBJ2-7
d_gene: -
CDR3nt: TGTGCCAGCAGTTACGGACCCACCTACGAGCAGTACTTC
CDR3aa: CASSYGPTYEQYF

abundance: few
v_gene: TRBV19
j_gene: TRBJ1-2
d_gene: -
CDR3nt: TGTGCCAGTAGTATTGGAGGGGCCGCAACGGGCTACACCTTC
CDR3aa: CASSIGGAATGYTF

abundance: once
v_gene: TRBV19
j_gene: TRBJ2-7
d_gene: -
CDR3nt: TGTGCCAGTAGTAGTAGGGGGTGGCTAGCGTTCGATGAGCAGTACTTC
CDR3aa: CASSSRGWLAFDEQYF

abundance: many
v_gene: TRBV16
j_gene: TRBJ1-2
d_gene: -
CDR3nt: TGTGCCAGCAGCCAAGGGGGAGGTAACTATGGCTACACCTTC
CDR3aa: CASSQGGGNYGYTF